Reported below is one T cell receptor beta chain. The CDR3 has 15 residues. V was cut by 4 bases and J by 0 bases, with 11 bases left in between. The source of the sample is a study of blood T cell repertoires in COVID-19. Study at large: Acute and convalescent COVID-19 samples came from the United States, Italy and Spain.

The authors' processing: The assay estimated nucleated cells by amplifying reference gene primers. Sequencing was performed with immunoSEQ multiplex PCR; in TCRdb, only in-frame clones are kept and a portion is missing. V and J calls and clone size are as listed in that table; D and trimming were resolved from the DNA. The sample has about 73,000 clones; around 83% are singletons. The clonotype was recovered from a man aged 50-59 years with active COVID-19. The source material was peripheral blood. V and J are TRBV5-3 and TRBJ1-5; D is possibly TRBD1 (5 bases). TRBV5-3 is an ORF for which the function is uncertain. The CDR3 coding sequence is TGTGCCAGAAGCGAGTACAGGAATAGCAATCAGCCCCAGCATTTT. This gives the protein CARSEYRNSNQPQHF.